This T cell receptor (beta chain) was recorded in a study of cytomegalovirus exposure and HLA in healthy donors. Study-wide results and caveats: Some TCR beta chains (approximately 180 of them) were listed as cytomegalovirus-associated. As a later analysis showed, a missense DCLRE1C variant was linked to trimming of TCR beta V- and J-genes.

Primers for the PCR totalled 60 Vbeta and 13 Jbeta. Authors' processing steps: As a later analysis found, there were 82 million or so unique TCR beta chains, of which 8.5 million to 14 million were shared. Measured with immunoSEQ multiplex PCR; TCRdb has only the in-frame clones, and not every one. V, J and clone size reflect that table, while D and trimming were determined from the DNA. This sample has 110,000 to 150,000 clones, with less than 90% found just once. This clone has only a few counts. Antigen: not known. Unmatched junction bases numbered 6, after V lost 4 bases and J lost 2 bases. This CDR3 has 15 amino acids. Germline V gives CDR1 SGHDT, CDR2 YYEEEE.

This sequence joins TRBV5-6 and TRBJ2-5, with 9 bases matching TRBD2. Sequences were obtained from PBMCs. This sequence originates from a boy between 2 and 10 years old in good health and CMV-seronegative. The CDR3 DNA follows: TGTGCCAGCAGCCGTGGTAGCGGGAGACAAGAGACCCAGTACTTC. Residues: CASSRGSGRQETQYF.